This entry features one T cell receptor beta chain sequence. The junction departs from the called germline gene at one end, perhaps through a read error. This sample's RNA came from whole unsorted tissue. The library came from three nested PCR rounds adapted from ARM-PCR protocols. MiXCR was run by TCRdb on the multiplex PCR reads, yielding one entry per CDR3 protein. Of 200,000 to 250,000 distinct CDR3 sequences listed, about two thirds are singletons. These data come from a study of tumor and adjacent non-tumor tissue in lung cancer. The CDR3 spans 16 residues. CDR1 is DFQATT and CDR2 is SNEGSKA in the germline V gene (reference sequence).

This receptor was taken from a man between 60 and 70 years old with non-small cell lung cancer. Sequencing used lung tumor tissue. This rearrangement joins TRBV20-1 to TRBJ1-5, with D possibly TRBD1 on 5 matching bases. The CDR3 reads CSAREKKGTSNQPQHF. For the CDR3, the DNA is TGCAGTGCTAGAGAGAAGAAAGGGACGAGCAATCAGCCCCAACATTTT.